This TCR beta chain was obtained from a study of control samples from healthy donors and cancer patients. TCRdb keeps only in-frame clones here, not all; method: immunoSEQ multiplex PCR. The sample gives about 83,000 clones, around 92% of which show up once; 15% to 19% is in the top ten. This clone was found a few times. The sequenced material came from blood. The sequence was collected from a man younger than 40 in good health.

As DNA, the CDR3 is TGTGCCAGCTCTCGGGACAGACTCAATCAGCCCCAGCATTTT. Translation gives CASSRDRLNQPQHF. J is TRBJ1-5 and V is TRBV18; TRBD1 agrees at 7 bases. V lost 6 bases and J lost 3; bases outside the gene matches: 5. Germline V lookup: CDR1 KGHSH, CDR2 LQKENI. The CDR3 extends over 14 amino acids.